A selection of T cell receptor beta chains follows, all from one sample in a study of T cell responses to AZD1222 COVID-19 vaccine. Libraries were prepared by immunoSEQ multiplex PCR; TCRdb keeps only in-frame clonotypes and omits some of them. The table has some 190,000 clones, 85% to 95% seen once; the top ten hold roughly 1.3%. The specimen was peripheral blood, collected on day 0 of AZD1222 vaccination. Receptor source: an adult in good health. Each CDR3 is given with its conserved first and last residue. Fields, in order: CDR3 DNA, CDR3 protein, J gene, clone size, D gene, V gene. D genes are given only for firm matches. Clone size, where shown, is once, few, many, or a class for clones that have expanded.

TGTGCCAGCAGCCCATTGGGGCCTGGAAACACCATATATTTT	CASSPLGPGNTIYF	TRBJ1-3	-	-	TRBV14
TGTGCCAGCAGCTTAGCTCAAGGTGCTGAAGCTTTCTTT	CASSLAQGAEAFF	TRBJ1-1	-	-	TRBV7-9
TGTGCCAGTAGTATAATAACCGGCTTCCCCAATCAGCCCCAGCATTTT	CASSIITGFPNQPQHF	TRBJ1-5	-	-	TRBV19
TGTGCCAGCAGCTTTGGGGACAGTGGCTACACCTTC	CASSFGDSGYTF	TRBJ1-2	-	TRBD1	TRBV7-9
TGTGCCAGCAGCTTCGGGACCTCCGGGGAGCTGTTTTTT	CASSFGTSGELFF	TRBJ2-2	once	-	TRBV7-3
TGCGCCAGCAGCTTGGCCACGCAACCCAATTCACCCCTCCACTTT	CASSLATQPNSPLHF	TRBJ1-6	-	-	TRBV5-1
TGTGCCAGCAGCACCTCCTCCGGGCCTAGCGAGGGTAATGAGCAGTTCTTC	CASSTSSGPSEGNEQFF	TRBJ2-1	-	-	TRBV7-9
TGTGCCAGCAGCTTAGAATCCCGGTCCCTAGCCACCATATATTTT	CASSLESRSLATIYF	TRBJ1-3	-	-	TRBV11-2
TGTGCCGGAGGAGCCAGGGGCGCGAACACTGAAGCTTTCTTT	CAGGARGANTEAFF	TRBJ1-1	-	-	TRBV2
TGTGCCAGCAGCTTAGAGAGAGGACAGGGCCCCGGCTACACCTTC	CASSLERGQGPGYTF	TRBJ1-2	-	TRBD1	TRBV7-2
TGTGCCAGCTCACCCGACTATGGCTACACCTTC	CASSPDYGYTF	TRBJ1-2	-	-	TRBV18
TGTGCCACCAGCAGAGATAATTTGGCCGCAACTAATGAAAAACTGTTTTTT	CATSRDNLAATNEKLFF	TRBJ1-4	-	-	TRBV15
TGTGCCAGCAGTTTAAGCCAGGGGGTCCGAGAGACCCAGTACTTC	CASSLSQGVRETQYF	TRBJ2-5	-	TRBD1	TRBV27
TGTGCCAGCAGCCAAGAAATAGTGGTAGGCTACGAAGCTTTCTTT	CASSQEIVVGYEAFF	TRBJ1-1	-	-	TRBV3-1/TRBV3-2
TGTGCCAGCAGACGATCCGCGGATACGCAGTATTTT	CASRRSADTQYF	TRBJ2-3	-	-	TRBV12-3/TRBV12-4
TGCAGCGTAATAGCGGGGGAGGAGACCCAGTACTTC	CSVIAGEETQYF	TRBJ2-5	-	TRBD2	TRBV29-1
TGTGCCAGCAGCCGACCCAAGGGGACCCCGAACACCGGGGAGCTGTTTTTT	CASSRPKGTPNTGELFF	TRBJ2-2	-	-	TRBV14
TGTGCCAGCAGCTTGAGATGGGGCGGGGGGGCCGAGGAGACCCAGTACTTC	CASSLRWGGGAEETQYF	TRBJ2-5	-	TRBD2	TRBV5-4
TGTGCCAGCAGCGCTGACAGTCGCTTTGGAAACACCATATATTTT	CASSADSRFGNTIYF	TRBJ1-3	-	-	TRBV5-6
TGCGCCAGCGGCCGACAGGTGAAGGGGGGATCCTACGAGCAGTACTTC	CASGRQVKGGSYEQYF	TRBJ2-7	-	-	TRBV10-1
TGTGCCAGCATCTGGGGAGCCACCATATATTTT	CASIWGATIYF	TRBJ1-3	-	-	TRBV28
TGCAGCGTTGACGGCTATGGCTACACCTTC	CSVDGYGYTF	TRBJ1-2	-	-	TRBV29-1
TGCGCCAGCAGCCATGCCAGAAATCAGCCCCAGCATTTT	CASSHARNQPQHF	TRBJ1-5	-	-	TRBV4-3
TGTGCCAGTAGCTTAGCGGGGGGGGCCACCTACGAGCAGTACTTC	CASSLAGGATYEQYF	TRBJ2-7	-	TRBD2	TRBV19
TGTGCCAGCAGCCCCTCGGTGAGGGGACAGGTCCGAAGAGGAGCTTTCTTT	CASSPSVRGQVRRGAFF	TRBJ1-1	-	TRBD1	TRBV2
TGCAGCGTTGGCAGGCCCCCTGAAGCTTTCTTT	CSVGRPPEAFF	TRBJ1-1	-	-	TRBV29-1
TGTGCCAGTAGTATTGGTGCGGGGACAGCGCGTGGCTACACCTTC	CASSIGAGTARGYTF	TRBJ1-2	-	TRBD1	TRBV19
TGCGCCAGCAGAATTCAGGACAGCTACTATGGCTACACCTTC	CASRIQDSYYGYTF	TRBJ1-2	-	-	TRBV5-1
TGCAGCGTTGAAAGGACAGTGAACACCGGGGAGCTGTTTTTT	CSVERTVNTGELFF	TRBJ2-2	-	-	TRBV29-1
TGTGCCAGCAGCTTAAGGAACACCGGGGAGCTGTTTTTT	CASSLRNTGELFF	TRBJ2-2	-	-	TRBV7-3
TGTGCCAGCAGCCCCTACCTGGACACCTTAGGGTCACCCCTCCACTTT	CASSPYLDTLGSPLHF	TRBJ1-6	once	-	TRBV3-1/TRBV3-2
TGTGCCAGCTCACCATCGGCGGGGAGCTATCAGCCCCAGCATTTT	CASSPSAGSYQPQHF	TRBJ1-5	-	-	TRBV18
TGTGCCAGCAGGACAGGAGACTACGAGCAGTACTTC	CASRTGDYEQYF	TRBJ2-7	-	-	TRBV6-5
TGTGCCAGCAGAGGGATAGAAGAGACCCAGTACTTC	CASRGIEETQYF	TRBJ2-5	-	-	TRBV2
TGTGCCAGCAGTTACGGCCCAGCTAGCAATCAGCCCCAGCATTTT	CASSYGPASNQPQHF	TRBJ1-5	-	-	TRBV6-5
TGTGCCATCAGTGAGGAAACTCGGACGCAGTATTTT	CAISEETRTQYF	TRBJ2-3	-	-	TRBV10-3
TGTGCCAGCAGCCAACTCAGCACCCTTATGAACACTGAAGCTTTCTTT	CASSQLSTLMNTEAFF	TRBJ1-1	-	-	TRBV14
TGTGCCAGTAGTATGGTGCAGGGATGGCAGCCCCAGCATTTT	CASSMVQGWQPQHF	TRBJ1-5	-	-	TRBV19
TGTGCCAGCAGCATAACAGGGACAGGGGGAATCTACACCTTC	CASSITGTGGIYTF	TRBJ1-2	-	TRBD1	TRBV9
TGTGCCAGCAGCTTAGCGGACAGGGGGTATTCTGGAAACACCATATATTTT	CASSLADRGYSGNTIYF	TRBJ1-3	-	TRBD1	TRBV7-6
TGTGCCACCTCGACGGGGAGGGATGGCTACACCTTC	CATSTGRDGYTF	TRBJ1-2	-	-	TRBV28
TGTGCCAGCAGCTTTAGGCTAGCGGGGGGAGGGAAGGCAGATACGCAGTATTTT	CASSFRLAGGGKADTQYF	TRBJ2-3	-	TRBD2	TRBV5-6
TGTGCCAGTAGTCCGACAGGGGGACAGCCCCAGCATTTT	CASSPTGGQPQHF	TRBJ1-5	-	TRBD1	TRBV19
TGTGCCAGCAGCTTATCGGCAGGCCCTCTGGATCAGCCCCAGCATTTT	CASSLSAGPLDQPQHF	TRBJ1-5	-	-	TRBV7-6
TGCAGTGCTAGTGGGGACAGGGGCACTGAAGCTTTCTTT	CSASGDRGTEAFF	TRBJ1-1	-	TRBD1	TRBV20-1